This T cell receptor beta chain was sequenced in a study of blood T cell repertoires in COVID-19. Study-wide background: Samples representing acute and convalescent COVID-19 were sourced from the United States, Italy and Spain. PBMCs, B-cell-depleted T cells, or T cells provided the cDNA or gDNA that made up the material.

CDR3 length: 16 amino acids. Original processing notes: Quantification of nucleated cells was approximated via reference gene primer amplification. The assay was immunoSEQ multiplex PCR, and TCRdb's table has in-frame clones only and misses some. That table gives V, J and clone size, and the DNA gave D and trimming. The sample holds 150,000 to 200,000 clones, approximately 80% seen once. Sequenced input: peripheral blood. The J gene is TRBJ2-1, the V gene TRBV12-2; the D call in the table, TRBD1, was not verified against the DNA. TRBV12-2 has pseudogene status. The source is a woman aged 60 to 75 with acute or convalescent COVID-19. CDR3 coding DNA: TGTGCAAGTCGCTTAGGGCTACAGGGATGCAGACATGAGCAGTTCTTC. It codes for CASRLGLQGCRHEQFF.